This TCR beta chain emerged from a study of blood T cell repertoires in COVID-19. Libraries were prepared by immunoSEQ multiplex PCR; TCRdb keeps only in-frame clonotypes and omits some of them. The sample contains approximately 280,000 clones, roughly 80% of which appear only once. There are 15 residues in the CDR3. Germline assignment: CDR1 MGHRA and CDR2 YSYEKL. V was trimmed by 3 bases and J by 5 bases, leaving 11 bases between them. The sequence came from a man aged 35 to 55 who had been exposed to COVID-19. Sequencing was done on a sample of PBMCs or T cells enriched from blood (not recorded which). The rearrangement joins TRBV4-1 to TRBJ1-6; no clear D. CDR3 sequence reads: CASSQREPNNSPLHF. The CDR3 nucleotides are TGCGCCAGCAGCCAGCGGGAACCCAATAATTCACCCCTCCACTTT.